This entry lists 27 T cell receptor beta chains sequenced from one sample in a study of early T cells in non-severe SARS-CoV-2 infection. TCRdb re-derived calls from the 5' RACE reads in MiXCR, one entry per CDR3 protein. The repertoire includes about 20,000 distinct CDR3 sequences, 4.5% to 5% of them detected once, and 15% to 20% sits in the top ten. Input material: whole blood. The source is an adult who was a healthcare worker with PCR-confirmed SARS-CoV-2 infection or an uninfected control (not recorded which).

This chain connects TRBV6-5 to TRBJ2-7, with D possibly called TRBD1 or TRBD2 (5 bases each). The V end lost 6 bases, the J end lost 3 bases, and 15 bases lay between the germline ends. The germline gives CDR1 MNHEY, CDR2 SVGAGI. CDR3 length equals 14 residues. CDR3 in amino acids: CASSQGDGSYEQYF. In DNA, the CDR3 is TGTGCCAGCAGCCAAGGGGACGGCAGCTACGAGCAGTACTTC.

This clonotype is medium-sized (0.01 to 0.1%) in the sample. V is TRBV7-3 and J is TRBJ1-2; tentative D call: TRBD1 (5 bases). Trimming took 5 bases from V and 4 from J, leaving 17 bases between them. This CDR3 comprises 15 residues. In germline, CDR1 is SGHTA, CDR2 FQGTGA. The CDR3 DNA reads TGTGCCAGCAGCCCTGGGACTACTTCGGGCTATGGCTACACCTTC. Its translation: CASSPGTTSGYGYTF.

This clonotype has ten or more counts. The chain carries TRBV5-1 and TRBJ1-1, with no clear D. Between the trimmed V and J ends, which lost 3 bases and 0 bases, there was a span of 15 bases. Germline-derived CDR1 and CDR2 are SGHRS and YFSETQ. The CDR3 consists of 16 residues. The chain's CDR3 is CASSSTPQTLNTEAFF. The DNA of the CDR3 is TGCGCCAGCAGCTCCACCCCACAGACCCTGAACACTGAAGCTTTCTTT.

This clonotype was observed many times. The gene calls are TRBV7-9 and TRBJ2-1; 8 bases line up with TRBD2. The CDR3 is 15 residues long. J gave up 5 bases and V 4 bases, and 7 bases lay outside the gene matches. The V gene's germline CDR1 is SEHNR and CDR2 FQNEAQ (reference sequence). This chain's CDR3 is CASSSGGGTDNEQFF. CDR3 in DNA: TGTGCCAGCAGCTCGGGCGGGGGGACCGACAATGAGCAGTTCTTC.

The sample holds many counts of this clonotype. The junction departs from germline at one end; a sequencing error may be responsible. The V gene is TRBV6-6, the J gene TRBJ1-4, with a possible D match to TRBD1 (5 bases). Germline CDR1 MNHNY, CDR2 SVGAGI (reference sequence). The CDR3 runs 12 residues. CDR3 in DNA: TGTGCCAGCAGTTACTCGAGTACAGGTGGCACTTTT. It translates to CASSYSSTGGTF.

The V and J genes are TRBV2 and TRBJ1-3, with D hard to call. The V end lost 4 bases, the J end lost 5 bases, and 9 bases lay between the germline ends. The germline V gene has CDR1 SNHLY and CDR2 FYNNEI. The CDR3 totals 13 residues. The CDR3 DNA sequence: TGTGCCAGCAGTGCCGGCAGCCGAAACACCATATATTTT. Translated, it gives CASSAGSRNTIYF.

This clonotype occurred a few times. The chain combines TRBV10-3 with TRBJ2-1; possibly TRBD1 for D (7 bases). V was clipped by 7 bases and J by 16 bases, with 17 bases between them. This CDR3 contains 11 residues. The germline V gene has CDR1 ENHRY and CDR2 SYGVKD. This CDR3 reads CAITEAGQIFF. Here the CDR3 DNA reads TGTGCCATCACGGAGGCGGGACAGATTTTCTTC.

This clonotype showed up many times. V gene TRBV5-1 combines with J gene TRBJ1-2; D ambiguous. This CDR3 has 13 residues. Trimming shortened V by 4 bases and J by 1 base, and 8 bases separated the two germline ends. Germline CDR1 is SGHRS and CDR2 is YFSETQ. CDR3 sequence (DNA): TGCGCCAGCAGCGGGCGGGTTAACTATGGCTACACCTTC. Translation gives CASSGRVNYGYTF. Looking up the rest from reference TRBV5-1 and TRBJ1-2 gives the full variable domain: KAGVTQTPRYLIKTRGQQVTLSCSPISGHRSVSWYQQTPGQGLQFLFEYFSETQRNKGNFPGRFSGRQFSNSRSEMNVSTLELGDSALYLCASSGRVNYGYTFGSGTRLTVV.

J is TRBJ1-1 and V is TRBV7-9, with a tentative D call TRBD1 (6 bases). The CDR3 contains 13 residues. Looked up from germline, CDR1 is SEHNR and CDR2 is FQNEAQ (reference sequence). Trimming pared 5 bases from V and 6 bases from J, leaving 13 bases between. CDR3 sequence (DNA): TGTGCCAGCAGCGCCGGACAGCACTCTGAAGCTTTCTTT. The encoded protein is CASSAGQHSEAFF.

The rearrangement uses TRBV20-1 and TRBJ2-3; 8 nucleotides line up with TRBD2. Germline values: CDR1 DFQATT, CDR2 SNEGSKA (reference sequence). V lost 2 bases to trimming and J lost 1 base; unmatched junction nucleotides: 5. The CDR3 is made up of 15 amino acids. The CDR3 loop reads CSARSSGGGTDTQYF. CDR3 sequence (DNA): TGCAGTGCTAGAAGCTCCGGGGGGGGCACAGATACGCAGTATTTT.

The chain has TRBV3-1 and TRBJ2-3, with D perhaps assigned TRBD1 or TRBD2 (5 bases each). The CDR3 runs 12 residues. V was clipped by 4 bases and J by 8 bases, with 10 bases between them. The germline V gene has CDR1 LGHDT and CDR2 YNNKEL (reference sequence). This CDR3 reads CASSLKRGTQYF. CDR3 bases: TGTGCCAGCAGCCTGAAGAGGGGTACGCAGTATTTT.

This clonotype has only a few counts. The chain couples TRBV11-2 to TRBJ2-2; unclear D gene. The CDR3 is 14 amino acids. V was cut by 0 bases and J by 4 bases, with 6 bases left in between. Germline V gene lookup returns CDR1 SGHAT and CDR2 FQNNGV. The CDR3 reads CASSLDSGTGELFF. DNA of the CDR3: TGTGCCAGCAGCTTAGATTCAGGCACCGGGGAGCTGTTTTTT.

This clonotype was seen repeatedly, ten times or more. V is TRBV5-5 and J is TRBJ1-5; D is uncertain. CDR1 is SGHKS and CDR2 is YYEKEE in the germline V gene (reference sequence). CDR3 size: 15 residues. V dropped 6 bases and J dropped 2 bases, with 15 bases sitting between them. The chain's CDR3 is CASTESWFGNQPQHF. The CDR3 nucleotides are TGTGCCAGCACCGAGAGCTGGTTTGGCAATCAGCCCCAGCATTTT.

This clonotype was counted many times. This sequence joins TRBV5-5 and TRBJ1-1; D is ambiguous. Looked up from germline, CDR1 is SGHKS and CDR2 is YYEKEE (reference sequence). The ends were cut back, 5 bases at V and 6 bases at J, with 17 bases in the middle. CDR3 length: 14 amino acids. The CDR3 region has the DNA TGTGCCAGCAGGCCGAATTTGGGGTCGGCTGAAGCTTTCTTT. This gives the protein CASRPNLGSAEAFF.

This clonotype was detected ten times or more. The chain carries TRBV7-3 and TRBJ2-5; TRBD2 is a possible D gene (5 bases). The CDR3 has 16 residues. Germline V gene sequence: CDR1 SGHTA, CDR2 FQGTGA. Between the trimmed V and J ends, which lost 0 bases and 5 bases, there was a span of 16 bases. DNA of the CDR3: TGTGCCAGCAGCTTAACGGGAGCCTTCTCAGCGGAGACCCAGTACTTC. Protein: CASSLTGAFSAETQYF.

This clonotype was counted a few times. V is TRBV19 and J is TRBJ1-6; D is possibly TRBD1 (5 bases). CDR1 and CDR2 (germline): LNHDA, SQIVND (reference sequence). The V gene lost 8 bases and the J gene lost 8 bases, with 10 bases spanning the gap. CDR3 size: 12 residues. The CDR3 protein is CASQGVDSPLHF. CDR3 in DNA: TGTGCCAGTCAGGGAGTTGATTCACCCCTCCACTTT.

V and J are TRBV18 and TRBJ2-7; 10 bases are shared with TRBD2. V gave up 6 bases and J gave up 1 base; unmatched junction bases: 9. Germline CDR1 is KGHSH and CDR2 is LQKENI. The CDR3 contains 16 residues. CDR3 coding DNA: TGTGCCAGCTCGCGTTTCACTAGCGGGATGTCCTACGAGCAGTACTTC. Protein product: CASSRFTSGMSYEQYF.

The V gene is TRBV5-4, the J gene TRBJ2-3, with 9 bases that match TRBD1. Trimming took 4 bases from V and 3 from J; bases not matched to a gene: 9. Germline CDR1 SGHNT, CDR2 YYREEE (reference sequence). The CDR3 length is 16 residues. CDR3 sequence reads: CASSAATGGSTDTQYF. CDR3 nucleotides: TGTGCCAGCAGCGCGGCGACAGGGGGATCGACAGATACGCAGTATTTT.

At least ten counts were recorded for this clonotype. The gene calls are TRBV18 and TRBJ2-6, with TRBD1 identical over 8 bases. Trimming removed 2 bases from V and 1 base from J; junction bases left unmatched: 7. The CDR3 is 18 residues long. Germline CDR1 reads KGHSH; CDR2 reads LQKENI. The CDR3 DNA reads as TGTGCCAGCTCACCATTCGGACAGGGCGGGTCTGGGGCCAACGTCCTGACTTTC. This encodes CASSPFGQGGSGANVLTF.

This clonotype was seen ten or more times. Because the CDR3 is missing its conserved closing phenylalanine or tryptophan, this is likely a read error. The V call is TRBV19, the J call TRBJ2-7; possibly TRBD2 for D (5 bases). CDR1 is LNHDA, CDR2 SQIVND, per germline (reference sequence). V shed 5 bases and J shed 7 bases, with 9 bases lying between them. The CDR3 spans 11 residues. The CDR3 protein is CASSPGWEQYL. The CDR3 DNA is TGTGCCAGTAGTCCGGGGTGGGAGCAGTACCTC.

The sample holds many counts of this clonotype. An end of the junction differs from the germline gene, which may be a read error. This chain links TRBV29-1 with TRBJ2-7; a possible D gene is TRBD2 (6 bases). Germline CDR1 reads SQVTM; CDR2 reads ANQGSEA. The CDR3 runs to 14 residues. The CDR3 nucleotides are TGCAGCGTCGAAGAGACTAGACGCTCCTACGAGCAGTACTTC. Encoded protein: CSVEETRRSYEQYF.

This clonotype was counted ten times or more. The chain recombines TRBV12-5 with TRBJ2-2; D not resolved. Germline-derived CDR1 and CDR2 are LGHNT and FRNRAP. The CDR3 length is 17 residues. V was pared by 0 bases and J by 2 bases, with 13 bases between. DNA of the CDR3: TGTGCTAGTGGTTTGGTACGCGGCTATCGAAACACCGGGGAGCTGTTTTTT. This translates into CASGLVRGYRNTGELFF.

The chain employs TRBV12-3 or TRBV12-4 and TRBJ1-6; no reliable D call. V was shortened by 5 bases and J by 7 bases, with 9 bases between the two germline ends. The CDR3 is 13 amino acids. The CDR3 DNA sequence: TGTGCCAGCAGTAGGCAGTCAAATTCACCCCTCCACTTT. Residues: CASSRQSNSPLHF.

This clonotype is judged medium-sized. The chain employs TRBV5-4 and TRBJ1-1, with 10 bases lining up with TRBD1. The germline V gene has CDR1 SGHNT and CDR2 YYREEE (reference sequence). V dropped 9 bases and J dropped 5; count of bases not matched to a gene: 13. The CDR3 length is 15 residues. The CDR3 sequence is CATRTGGGRITEAFF. For the CDR3, the DNA is TGTGCCACAAGGACAGGGGGGGGGAGAATTACTGAAGCTTTCTTT. The full variable domain, its missing parts supplied by reference TRBV5-4 and TRBJ1-1, is ETGVTQSPTHLIKTRGQQVTLRCSSQSGHNTVSWYQQALGQGPQFIFQYYREEENGRGNFPPRFSGLQFPNYSSELNVNALELDDSALYLCATRTGGGRITEAFFGQGTRLTVV.

In this sample, this clonotype turned up a few times. V and J are TRBV10-3 and TRBJ2-5; the match to TRBD2 covers 11 bases. V gave up 3 bases and J gave up 2 bases; unmatched junction bases: 2. The germline CDR1 and CDR2 sequences are ENHRY and SYGVKD. CDR3 size: 15 residues. The CDR3 region is CAISDPSGGQETQYF. In DNA, the CDR3 is TGTGCCATCAGTGACCCTAGCGGGGGGCAAGAGACCCAGTACTTC.

The table lists this clonotype with many counts. V and J are TRBV7-3 and TRBJ2-2; TRBD2 agrees at 9 bases. Germline V CDR1 and CDR2: SGHTA, FQGTGA. The CDR3 is made up of 17 amino acids. V gave up 5 bases and J gave up 3 bases; unmatched junction bases: 10. The CDR3 region is CASSPSGRGGYTGELFF. The CDR3 nucleotides are TGTGCCAGCAGCCCCTCGGGGCGGGGGGGCTACACCGGGGAGCTGTTTTTT.

This clonotype turned up a few times. CDR3 DNA: TGTGCCACCAGCACCCAGGGGGGGAATCAGCCCCAGCATTTT. Translating it yields CATSTQGGNQPQHF. The V call is TRBV15, the J call TRBJ1-5, with 7 bases matching TRBD1. The CDR3 spans 14 residues. J was trimmed by 4 bases and V by 4 bases; bases with no gene match: 4. CDR1 LNHNV and CDR2 YYDKDF come from the germline V gene (reference sequence).